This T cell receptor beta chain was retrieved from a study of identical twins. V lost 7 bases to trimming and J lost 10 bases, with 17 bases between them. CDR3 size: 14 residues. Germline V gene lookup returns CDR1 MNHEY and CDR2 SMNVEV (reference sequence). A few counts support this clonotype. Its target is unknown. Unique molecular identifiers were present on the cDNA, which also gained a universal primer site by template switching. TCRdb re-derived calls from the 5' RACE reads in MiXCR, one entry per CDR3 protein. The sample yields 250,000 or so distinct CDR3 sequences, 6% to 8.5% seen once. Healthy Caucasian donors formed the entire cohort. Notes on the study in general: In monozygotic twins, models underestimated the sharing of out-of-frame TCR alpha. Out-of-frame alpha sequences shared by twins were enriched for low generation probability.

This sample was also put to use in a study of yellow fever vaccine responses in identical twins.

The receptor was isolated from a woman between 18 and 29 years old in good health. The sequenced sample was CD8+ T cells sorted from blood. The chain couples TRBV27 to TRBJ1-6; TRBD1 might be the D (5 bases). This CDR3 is CASMEGLSGSPLHF. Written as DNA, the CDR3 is TGTGCCAGCATGGAGGGGTTAAGTGGGTCACCCCTCCACTTT.